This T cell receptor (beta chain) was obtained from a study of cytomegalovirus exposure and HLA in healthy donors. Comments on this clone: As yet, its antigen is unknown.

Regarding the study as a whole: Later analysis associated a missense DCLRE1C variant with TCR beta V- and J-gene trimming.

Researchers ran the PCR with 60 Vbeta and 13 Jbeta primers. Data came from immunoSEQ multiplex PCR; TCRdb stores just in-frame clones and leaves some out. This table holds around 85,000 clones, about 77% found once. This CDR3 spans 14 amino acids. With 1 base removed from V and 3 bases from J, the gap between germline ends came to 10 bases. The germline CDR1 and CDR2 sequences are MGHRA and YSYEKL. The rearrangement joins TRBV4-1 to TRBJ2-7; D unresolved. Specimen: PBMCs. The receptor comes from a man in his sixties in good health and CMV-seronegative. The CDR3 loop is CASSQGAGSYEQYF. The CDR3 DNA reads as TGCGCCAGCAGCCAAGGGGCCGGTAGCTACGAGCAGTACTTC.